What follows describes a single TCR beta chain. The record originates from a study of T-cell reconstitution after alpha-beta-depleted transplantation in children. A library of TCRbeta sequences, prepared with unique molecular identifiers, was generated. MiXCR, applied by TCRdb to the PCR reads, yields one record per CDR3 protein. The data contain 65,000 to 85,000 distinct CDR3 sequences, approximately 11% of them singletons. The sequencing used PBMCs, collected before TCRalphabeta/CD19-depleted stem cell transplant. This sequence originates from a boy younger than 18 with acute myeloid leukemia, due to receive a stem cell transplant.

The CDR3 reads CASSVAGGLSGANVLTF. DNA of the CDR3: TGTGCCAGCAGCGTGGCGGGGGGGCTCTCTGGGGCCAACGTCCTGACTTTC. The rearrangement joins TRBV28 to TRBJ2-6, with 9 positions matching TRBD2. Germline lookup yields CDR1 MDHEN and CDR2 SYDVKM. Trimming cost V 6 bases and J 0 bases; bases outside gene matches: 6. This CDR3 has 17 residues.